This TCR beta chain was retrieved from a study of T cells in Graves' hyperthyroidism and ophthalmopathy. Study-wide background: Upon initial diagnosis and before any treatment, peripheral blood was collected.

This clonotype was picked up a small number of times. The CDR3 sequence is 15 residues long. The germline CDR1 and CDR2 sequences are WSHSY and SAAADI. V lost 8 bases, J lost 2 bases, and 16 bases lay in between. RNA transcripts served as the template for amplifying TCR beta CDR3 regions. HTBI primers were employed in a first-round RT-PCR of the TCR CDR3. One entry per CDR3 protein, called by TCRdb with MiXCR from the multiplex PCR reads. The repertoire holds about 600,000 distinct CDR3 sequences, with 14% as singletons. The TCR was taken from a woman in her 50s with Graves' ophthalmopathy. Sequencing was done on a sample of blood. The rearrangement links TRBV10-2 to TRBJ2-1, with D perhaps TRBD2 (6 bases). The CDR3 region is CASQLSGRPYNEQFF. Here the CDR3 DNA reads TGCGCCAGCCAACTCAGCGGGCGACCCTACAATGAGCAGTTCTTC.